This paragraph reports one TCR beta chain. Via MiXCR, TCRdb re-called the reads, giving one row per CDR3 protein. The profile shows a few thousand distinct CDR3 sequences, around 17% of them singletons. This CDR3 is 14 amino acids long. V was shortened by 7 bases and J by 2 bases, with 12 bases between the two germline ends. Germline loops: CDR1 LGHNT, CDR2 FRNRAP. The data stem from a study of liver allograft versus peripheral blood T cells. Overall study: A comparison was made between T cell receptor repertoires in transplanted livers and those in recipients' peripheral blood.

The genes are TRBV12-5 and TRBJ1-5; possibly TRBD1 for D (5 bases). The source is a human patient who had a liver transplant. Certain T cells may be donor cells from the graft. The CDR3 region is CASALGGGNQPQHF. CDR3 DNA: TGTGCTAGTGCCCTGGGGGGTGGCAATCAGCCCCAGCATTTT.